The clone carrying this T cell receptor beta chain was seen more than once but under ten times. These data come from a study of shared clonotypes between healthy human individuals. Some clones are missing from TCRdb's copy, which holds only in-frame ones; the method was immunoSEQ multiplex PCR. The sample includes hundreds of thousands of clones, 74% of them seen just once. The receptor was derived from a man aged 25-45 years in good health. The sample comprised memory CD4+ T cells sorted from blood. Documented subset: CD45RA-negative fraction.

CDR3 nucleotide sequence: TGTGCCAGCAGCTCGGGACTAGCGGGATTGGCAGATACGCAGTATTTT. This gives the protein CASSSGLAGLADTQYF. The chain links TRBV7-8 to TRBJ2-3, with 13 bases aligning to TRBD2. This CDR3 contains 16 residues. Germline values: CDR1 SGHVS, CDR2 FQNEAQ. The V and J ends lost 4 bases and 4 bases, in that order; junction bases with no gene match: 5.